Following are 18 T cell receptor beta chains from one sample sequenced in a study of blood T cells in healthy people across ages. Primers used in a second PCR of about 7 to 12 cycles were a sample-barcoded 5' primer and a J-beta primer mix. TCRdb reprocessed the 5' RACE reads via MiXCR and lists one record per CDR3 protein. The sample lists roughly 500,000 distinct CDR3 sequences; about 25% were seen once. The sample was blood. Receptors were obtained from a woman aged 70 to 79 in good health.

The chain links TRBV5-1 to TRBJ2-2; tentative D call: TRBD2 (5 bases). The V end lost 4 bases, the J end lost 1 base, and 11 bases lay between the germline ends. Germline values: CDR1 SGHRS, CDR2 YFSETQ. The CDR3 runs to 15 residues. The CDR3 DNA reads as TGCGCCAGCAGCCGGGATCCCTTGAACACCGGGGAGCTGTTTTTT. As protein: CASSRDPLNTGELFF.

A remark on this clonotype: Likely a read error: the CDR3 ends without its conserved phenylalanine or tryptophan. The V call is TRBV6-5, the J call TRBJ2-5, with a possible D match to TRBD1 (5 bases). Germline V gene data show CDR1 as MNHEY and CDR2 as SVGAGI. CDR3 length: 16 amino acids. Trimming cost V 2 bases and J 2 bases, with 15 bases left between them. CDR3 sequence (DNA): TGTGCCAGCAGTTACGGGTCCGGACACAATCAAGAGACCCAGTACCTC. Protein: CASSYGSGHNQETQYL.

This clonotype has only a few counts. DNA of the CDR3: TGTGCCAGCAGCTTAGCACGGACTGAAAAACTGTTTTTT. Translated: CASSLARTEKLFF. The rearrangement links TRBV7-2 to TRBJ1-4; D ambiguous. Germline lookup yields CDR1 SGHTA and CDR2 FQGNSA. V lost 0 bases to trimming and J lost 7 bases, with 6 bases between them. CDR3 length: 13 amino acids.

The sample holds many counts of this clonotype. This sequence joins TRBV4-1 and TRBJ1-4, with 8 bases lining up with TRBD1. The CDR3 is 15 amino acids. Per the germline V gene, CDR1 is MGHRA and CDR2 is YSYEKL. V gave up 1 base and J gave up 8 bases; unmatched junction bases: 6. The CDR3 coding sequence is TGCGCCAGCAGCCAAGTCGGACAGGGTAGAGAAAAACTGTTTTTT. Residues: CASSQVGQGREKLFF.

A few counts support this clonotype. The chain combines TRBV10-3 with TRBJ2-6, with 9 positions matching TRBD1. The CDR3 spans 16 residues. The germline V gene encodes CDR1 ENHRY and CDR2 SYGVKD. V shed 6 bases, J shed 2 bases, and the junction held 5 bases outside the gene matches. In DNA form, the CDR3 reads TGTGCCATCAGCACAGGGGGCGTAGCTGGGGCCAACGTCCTGACTTTC. Protein: CAISTGGVAGANVLTF.

The rearrangement uses TRBV7-2 and TRBJ2-7; D gene ambiguous. The CDR3 consists of 13 residues. Germline assignment: CDR1 SGHTA and CDR2 FQGNSA. V was trimmed by 4 bases and J by 0 bases, leaving 7 bases between them. CDR3 protein: CASSSPPSYEQYF. The CDR3 nucleotides read TGTGCCAGCAGCTCACCACCCTCCTACGAGCAGTACTTC.

This clonotype was seen only a few times. The chain couples TRBV20-1 to TRBJ1-5; perhaps TRBD1 as D (5 bases). Germline CDR1 and CDR2: DFQATT and SNEGSKA (reference sequence). V lost 3 bases and J lost 5, with 14 bases in between. CDR3 length: 14 amino acids. The CDR3 is CSASETIGDQPQHF. The CDR3 DNA reads TGCAGTGCTAGCGAGACAATAGGGGATCAGCCCCAGCATTTT.

The V call is TRBV5-1, the J call TRBJ1-2; weak D call: TRBD1 (5 bases). Per the germline V gene, CDR1 is SGHRS and CDR2 is YFSETQ. CDR3 size: 16 residues. Trimming took 0 bases from V and 0 from J, leaving 12 bases between them. CDR3 sequence reads: CASSLAGTQTNYGYTF. Here the CDR3 DNA reads TGCGCCAGCAGCTTGGCCGGGACCCAGACTAACTATGGCTACACCTTC. Complete variable domain (other parts from reference TRBV5-1 and TRBJ1-2): KAGVTQTPRYLIKTRGQQVTLSCSPISGHRSVSWYQQTPGQGLQFLFEYFSETQRNKGNFPGRFSGRQFSNSRSEMNVSTLELGDSALYLCASSLAGTQTNYGYTFGSGTRLTVV.

This clonotype was detected only a few times. J is TRBJ2-1 and V is TRBV7-3; TRBD2 is a possible D gene (5 bases). This CDR3 has 12 residues. From germline, CDR1 is SGHTA and CDR2 FQGTGA. V was shortened by 2 bases and J by 10 bases, with 9 bases between the two germline ends. The DNA for the CDR3 is TGTGCCAGCAGCTTAGGTGTAGCGGAGCAGTTCTTC. Its protein is CASSLGVAEQFF.

This clonotype was seen a few times. A junction boundary mismatches the germline segment, possibly from a read error. The genes are TRBV7-7 and TRBJ2-2, with TRBD2 identical over 9 bases. The CDR3 spans 17 residues. Germline V gene data show CDR1 as SSHAT and CDR2 as FNYEAQ (reference sequence). The CDR3: CASSSSAGGPNTGELFF. CDR3 bases: TGTGCTAGCAGCTCATCAGCGGGGGGCCCGAACACCGGGGAGCTGTTTTTT.

This clonotype was detected a few times. Mismatch with germline at one junction end may stem from a read error. This chain uses TRBV18 with TRBJ1-2; TRBD1 might be the D (6 bases). The germline CDR1 and CDR2 sequences are KGHSH and LQKENI. The CDR3 covers 15 residues. This chain's CDR3 is CASSPRQETRNGYTF. In nucleotides, the CDR3 is TGTGCCAGCTCCCCACGACAGGAAACCAGGAATGGCTACACCTTC.

The J gene is TRBJ1-2, the V gene TRBV5-5; 10 positions agree with TRBD1. Germline values: CDR1 SGHKS, CDR2 YYEKEE (reference sequence). The CDR3 is 15 residues long. Germline trimming cut 4 bases from V and 4 bases from J; bases unmatched to any gene: 7. CDR3 nucleotide sequence: TGTGCCAGCAGCACGACAGGGGGCGAGCGCTATGGCTACACCTTC. Its protein product is CASSTTGGERYGYTF.

The chain joins TRBV7-2 to TRBJ1-2, with TRBD1 identical over 7 bases. The CDR3 consists of 15 residues. After removal of 1 base from V and 4 bases from J, the junction contained 6 bases not matched to a gene. Germline-derived CDR1 and CDR2 are SGHTA and FQGNSA. CDR3 sequence: CASSLGAGGAYGYTF. CDR3 bases: TGTGCCAGCAGCTTAGGAGCAGGGGGGGCCTATGGCTACACCTTC.

The chain employs TRBV12-3 or TRBV12-4 and TRBJ1-3, with D unclear. This CDR3 contains 14 residues. V dropped 4 bases and J dropped 3 bases, with 10 bases sitting between them. CDR3 coding DNA: TGTGCCAGCAGTTACACCTCCGGTGGAAACACCATATATTTT. As protein: CASSYTSGGNTIYF.

This clonotype was seen repeatedly, ten times or more. The chain joins TRBV21-1 to TRBJ2-7. TRBV21-1 is a recognized pseudogene. The CDR3 contains 14 residues. CDR3 amino acids: CASSLITGAHEQYF. CDR3 in DNA: TGTGCCAGCAGCCTCATCACAGGGGCCCACGAGCAGTACTTC.

The chain combines TRBV30 with TRBJ2-5, with D hard to call. The J call is uncertain, as TRBJ2-7 better fits the DNA end. The CDR3 consists of 12 residues. Germline V gene data show CDR1 as GTSNPN and CDR2 as SVGIG (reference sequence). CDR3 residues: CAWSLSSYEQYF. Here the CDR3 DNA reads TGTGCCTGGAGTTTGAGCTCCTACGAGCAGTACTTC.

J is TRBJ1-2 and V is TRBV6-2 or TRBV6-3; 8 nucleotides match TRBD1. The V and J ends lost 8 bases and 4 bases, in that order; junction bases with no gene match: 21. This CDR3 has 18 residues. In germline, CDR1 is MNHEY, CDR2 SVGEGT. The CDR3 DNA sequence: TGTGCCAGCGGTGACACAAGCCGGGACAGGCCTAAAGGCTATGGCTACACCTTC. Protein product: CASGDTSRDRPKGYGYTF.

CDR3 coding DNA: TGTGCCAGCAGCCTTAGTTCCGGGAAGAGGAGAGAGACCCAGTACTTC. Protein sequence: CASSLSSGKRRETQYF. This chain joins TRBV11-2 and TRBJ2-5; D may be TRBD2 (5 bases). This CDR3 is built from 16 residues. Per germline, CDR1 SGHAT and CDR2 FQNNGV. Trimming removed 5 bases at V and 4 bases at J, with 20 bases between.